This record covers a single TCR beta chain. This entry is derived from a study of CD8 T cells in Susac syndrome. From blood CD8+ and CD4+ T cells, TCR beta sequences were generated. The authors reverse transcribed about 0.45 to 1 ug RNA with random hexamers. TCRdb redid the calling of the immunoSEQ multiplex PCR reads with MiXCR, one entry per CDR3 protein. The sample includes about 280,000 distinct CDR3 sequences, approximately 84% of them seen just once. This CDR3 region has 14 residues. The V end lost 7 bases, the J end lost 10 bases, and 20 bases lay between the germline ends. Per the germline V gene, CDR1 is WNHNN and CDR2 is SYGVQD (reference sequence).

The receptor was derived from a human donor with multiple sclerosis. The gene calls are TRBV10-1 and TRBJ2-1, with D possibly matching TRBD2 (6 bases). The sample taken for sequencing was CD8+ T cells from PBMCs. This CDR3 reads CASIKREYADEQFF. In DNA form, the CDR3 reads TGCGCCAGCATAAAACGGGAGTATGCTGACGAGCAGTTCTTC.